The next 3 T cell receptor beta chains were all read from a single sample in a study of shared clonotypes between healthy human individuals. Measured with immunoSEQ multiplex PCR; TCRdb has only the in-frame clones, and not every one. The table has approximately 2,000,000 clones, about nine tenths seen once. Sequencing was carried out using naive CD4+ T cells from PBMCs. Sample subset: CD45RA+ positively selected. The receptors shown here come from a man between 18 and 35 years old in good health. Some clones in this sample may be carry-over from other donors' samples.

As regards this clone: Relative to the germline gene, one junction end is altered; a read error may explain this. The V gene is TRBV23-1, the J gene TRBJ1-5, with D unclear. TRBV23-1 is noted as an ORF with a role that remains uncertain. The CDR3 contains 12 residues. The CDR3 sequence: CASSQPTVDGGF. The CDR3 DNA reads as TGCGCCAGCAGTCAACCCACCGTGGACGGAGGATTT.

The chain uses TRBV5-1 and TRBJ2-7, with TRBD2 matching 8 bases. The CDR3 runs 15 residues. The germline CDR1 and CDR2 sequences are SGHRS and YFSETQ. Trimming removed 1 base from V and 5 bases from J; junction bases left unmatched: 8. DNA of the CDR3: TGCGCCAGCAGCTTGCTGGCTAGCGGGCGCCACGAGCAGTACTTC. Translation gives CASSLLASGRHEQYF.

This rearrangement joins TRBV7-4 to TRBJ2-3, with 14 bases aligning to TRBD2. Germline CDR1 reads SGHVT; CDR2 reads SQSDAQ. V shed 7 bases and J 0 bases; nucleotides not matched to a gene: 9. This CDR3 spans 18 amino acids. The DNA of the CDR3 is TGTGCCAGCACCCTTGGACTAGCGGGAGGACCGAGCACAGATACGCAGTATTTT. It specifies CASTLGLAGGPSTDTQYF.